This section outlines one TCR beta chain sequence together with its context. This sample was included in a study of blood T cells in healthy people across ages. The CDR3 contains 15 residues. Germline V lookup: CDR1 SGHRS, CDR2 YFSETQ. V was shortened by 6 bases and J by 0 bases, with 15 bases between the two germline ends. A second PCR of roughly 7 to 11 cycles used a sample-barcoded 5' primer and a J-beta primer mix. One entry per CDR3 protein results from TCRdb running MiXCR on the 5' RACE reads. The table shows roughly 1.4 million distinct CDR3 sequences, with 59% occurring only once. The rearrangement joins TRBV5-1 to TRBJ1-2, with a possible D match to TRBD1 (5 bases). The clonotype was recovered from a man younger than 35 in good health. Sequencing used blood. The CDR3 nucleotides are TGCGCCAGCACCCTATCTGGGGCAGCTAACTATGGCTACACCTTC. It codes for CASTLSGAANYGYTF.